This T cell receptor (beta chain) was captured in a study of graft-versus-host responses after intestinal transplantation. Study as a whole: Multivisceral, liver-intestinal, or isolated intestinal transplants were given to recipients. Study-level findings and limits: Among recipient marrow samples, GvH clones were found; some appeared first in ileum or blood.

Measured with immunoSEQ multiplex PCR; TCRdb has only the in-frame clones, and not every one. The sample shows about 88,000 clones, 80% to 95% of them seen only once. Comment on this clone: What it binds is not known.

Trimming removed 6 bases from V and 0 bases from J; junction bases left unmatched: 7. The CDR3 length is 17 residues. Germline V gives CDR1 MDHEN, CDR2 SYDVKM. The sequencing used unstimulated CD4+ T cells sorted from spleen or lymph node cells, collected before transplant. The chain links TRBV28 to TRBJ1-3; 11 bases fit TRBD1. The TCR comes from a human donor who was the organ donor for an intestinal transplant. CDR3 bases: TGTGCCAGCAGCTCTGGGACAGGGGGTAGCTCTGGAAACACCATATATTTT. Its protein is CASSSGTGGSSGNTIYF.